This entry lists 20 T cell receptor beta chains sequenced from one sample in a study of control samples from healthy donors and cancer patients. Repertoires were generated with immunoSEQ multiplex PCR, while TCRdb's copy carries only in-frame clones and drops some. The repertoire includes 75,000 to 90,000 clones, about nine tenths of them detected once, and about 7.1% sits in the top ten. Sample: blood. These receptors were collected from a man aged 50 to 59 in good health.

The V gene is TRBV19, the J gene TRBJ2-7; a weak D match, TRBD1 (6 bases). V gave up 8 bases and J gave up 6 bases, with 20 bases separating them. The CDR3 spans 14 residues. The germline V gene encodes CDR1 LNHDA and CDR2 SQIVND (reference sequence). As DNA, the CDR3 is TGTGCCAGTTCGATAGGACAGACTCCTGGCGAGCAGTACTTC. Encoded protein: CASSIGQTPGEQYF.

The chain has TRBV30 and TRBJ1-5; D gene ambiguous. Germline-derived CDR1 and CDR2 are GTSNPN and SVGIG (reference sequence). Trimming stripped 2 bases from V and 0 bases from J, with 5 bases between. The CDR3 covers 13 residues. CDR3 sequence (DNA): TGTGCCTGGAGTCCCAGTAGCAATCAGCCCCAGCATTTT. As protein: CAWSPSSNQPQHF.

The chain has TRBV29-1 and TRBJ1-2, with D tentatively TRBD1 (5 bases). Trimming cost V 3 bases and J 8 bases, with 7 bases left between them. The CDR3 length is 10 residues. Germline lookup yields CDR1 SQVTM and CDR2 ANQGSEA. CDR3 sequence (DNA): TGCAGCGTTGATGGACACGGCTACACCTTC. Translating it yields CSVDGHGYTF.

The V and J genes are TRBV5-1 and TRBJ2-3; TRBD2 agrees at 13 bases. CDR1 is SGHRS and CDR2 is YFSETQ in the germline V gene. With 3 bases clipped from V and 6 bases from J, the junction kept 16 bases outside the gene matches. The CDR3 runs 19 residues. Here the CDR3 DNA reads TGCGCCAGCAGCTACCAACGCTTCGGACTAGCGGGGGATAAGGATACGCAGTATTTT. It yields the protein CASSYQRFGLAGDKDTQYF.

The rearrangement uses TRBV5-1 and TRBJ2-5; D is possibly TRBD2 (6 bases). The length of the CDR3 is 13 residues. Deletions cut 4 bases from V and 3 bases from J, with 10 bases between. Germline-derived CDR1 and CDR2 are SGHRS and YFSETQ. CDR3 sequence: CASSLRGKETQYF. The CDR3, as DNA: TGCGCCAGCAGCCTCCGGGGGAAAGAGACCCAGTACTTC.

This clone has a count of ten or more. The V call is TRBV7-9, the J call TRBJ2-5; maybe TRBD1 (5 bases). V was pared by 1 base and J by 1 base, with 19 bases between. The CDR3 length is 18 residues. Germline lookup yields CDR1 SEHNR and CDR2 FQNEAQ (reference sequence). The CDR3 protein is CASSLVRTNSFFQETQYF. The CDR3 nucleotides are TGTGCCAGCAGCTTAGTGCGGACAAATAGTTTTTTCCAAGAGACCCAGTACTTC.

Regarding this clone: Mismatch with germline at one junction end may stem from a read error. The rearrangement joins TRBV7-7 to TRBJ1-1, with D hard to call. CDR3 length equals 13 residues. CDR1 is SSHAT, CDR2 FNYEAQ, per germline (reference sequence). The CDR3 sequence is CASSSEGGTEAFF. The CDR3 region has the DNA TGTGCTAGCAGCTCCGAGGGCGGCACTGAAGCTTTCTTT. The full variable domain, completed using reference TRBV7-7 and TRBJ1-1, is GAGVSQSPRYKVTKRGQDVTLRCDPISSHATLYWYQQALGQGPEFLTYFNYEAQPDKSGLPSDRFSAERPEGSISTLTIQRTEQRDSAMYRCASSSEGGTEAFFGQGTRLTVV.

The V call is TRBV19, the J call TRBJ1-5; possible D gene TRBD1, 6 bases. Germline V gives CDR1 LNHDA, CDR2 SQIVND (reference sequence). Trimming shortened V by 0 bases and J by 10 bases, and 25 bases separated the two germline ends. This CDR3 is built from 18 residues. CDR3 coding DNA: TGTGCCAGTAGTATAGATCTTAGGACAGTTGGGCGGGGGCGACCCCAGCATTTT. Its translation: CASSIDLRTVGRGRPQHF. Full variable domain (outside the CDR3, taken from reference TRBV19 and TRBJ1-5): DGGITQSPKYLFRKEGQNVTLSCEQNLNHDAMYWYRQDPGQGLRLIYYSQIVNDFQKGDIAEGYSVSREKKESFPLTVTSAQKNPTAFYLCASSIDLRTVGRGRPQHFGDGTRLSIL.

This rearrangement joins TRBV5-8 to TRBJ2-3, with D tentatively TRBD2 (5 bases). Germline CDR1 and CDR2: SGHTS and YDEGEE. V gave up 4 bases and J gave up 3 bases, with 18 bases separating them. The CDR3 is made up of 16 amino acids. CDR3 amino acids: CASSLTLQAETDTQYF. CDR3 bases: TGTGCCAGCAGCCTGACCCTCCAAGCGGAGACAGATACGCAGTATTTT.

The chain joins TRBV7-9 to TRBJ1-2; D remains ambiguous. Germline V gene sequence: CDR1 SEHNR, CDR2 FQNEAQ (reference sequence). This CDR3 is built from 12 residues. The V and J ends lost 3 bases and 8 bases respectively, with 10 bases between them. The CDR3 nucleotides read TGTGCCAGCAGCTTTGATGGGTGGGGCTACACCTTC. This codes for CASSFDGWGYTF.

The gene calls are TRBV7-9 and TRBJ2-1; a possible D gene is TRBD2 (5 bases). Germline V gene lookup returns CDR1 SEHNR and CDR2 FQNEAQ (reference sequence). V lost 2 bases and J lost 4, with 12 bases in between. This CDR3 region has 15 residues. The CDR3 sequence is CASSLLLDSYNEQFF. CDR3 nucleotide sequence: TGTGCCAGCAGCTTACTCTTGGACTCATACAATGAGCAGTTCTTC.

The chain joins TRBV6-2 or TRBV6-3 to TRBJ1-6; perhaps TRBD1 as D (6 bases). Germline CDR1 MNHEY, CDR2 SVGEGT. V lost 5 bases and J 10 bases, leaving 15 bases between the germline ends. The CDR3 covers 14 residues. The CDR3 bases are TGTGCCAGCAGTCCCGGGGGCTGGGGCTCACCCCTCCACTTT. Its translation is CASSPGGWGSPLHF.

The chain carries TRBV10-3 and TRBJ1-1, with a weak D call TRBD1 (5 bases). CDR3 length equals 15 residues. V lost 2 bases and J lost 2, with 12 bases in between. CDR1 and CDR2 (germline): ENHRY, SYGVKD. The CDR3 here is CAISERRGGNTEAFF. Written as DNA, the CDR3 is TGTGCCATCAGTGAGCGGAGGGGTGGAAACACTGAAGCTTTCTTT.

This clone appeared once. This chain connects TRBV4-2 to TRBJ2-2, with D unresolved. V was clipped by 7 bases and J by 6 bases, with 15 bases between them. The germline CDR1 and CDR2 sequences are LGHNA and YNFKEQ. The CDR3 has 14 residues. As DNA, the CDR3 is TGTGCCAGCACGACTTCAAGGGCCTCCGGGGAGCTGTTTTTT. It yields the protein CASTTSRASGELFF.

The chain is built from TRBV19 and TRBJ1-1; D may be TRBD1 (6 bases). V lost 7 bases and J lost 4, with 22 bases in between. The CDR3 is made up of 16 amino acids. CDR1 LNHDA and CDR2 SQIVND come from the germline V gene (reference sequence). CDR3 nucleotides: TGTGCCAGTATGTACCGCGCACAGGGCTTATCCACTGAAGCTTTCTTT. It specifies CASMYRAQGLSTEAFF. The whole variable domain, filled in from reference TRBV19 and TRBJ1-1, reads DGGITQSPKYLFRKEGQNVTLSCEQNLNHDAMYWYRQDPGQGLRLIYYSQIVNDFQKGDIAEGYSVSREKKESFPLTVTSAQKNPTAFYLCASMYRAQGLSTEAFFGQGTRLTVV.

DNA of the CDR3: TGCGCCAGCGGCCTGGGGTTGAGTAGCGGCACTGAAGCTTTCTTT. Protein product: CASGLGLSSGTEAFF. The chain uses TRBV5-1 and TRBJ1-1; D is unclear. The CDR3 runs to 15 residues. The V end lost 7 bases, the J end lost 4 bases, and 20 bases lay between the germline ends. The germline CDR1 and CDR2 sequences are SGHRS and YFSETQ.

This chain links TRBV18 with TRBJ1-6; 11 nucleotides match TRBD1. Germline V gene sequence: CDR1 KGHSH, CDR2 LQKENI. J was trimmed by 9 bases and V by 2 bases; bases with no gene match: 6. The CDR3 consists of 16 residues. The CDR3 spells CASSPSGTGGSSPLHF. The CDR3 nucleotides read TGTGCCAGCTCACCATCCGGGACAGGGGGGAGTTCACCCCTCCACTTT.

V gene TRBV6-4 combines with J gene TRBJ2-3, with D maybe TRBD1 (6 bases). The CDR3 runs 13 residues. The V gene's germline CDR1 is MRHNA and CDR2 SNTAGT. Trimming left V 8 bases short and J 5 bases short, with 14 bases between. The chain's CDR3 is CASGVGAGDTQYF. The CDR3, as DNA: TGTGCCAGCGGCGTGGGGGCCGGAGATACGCAGTATTTT.

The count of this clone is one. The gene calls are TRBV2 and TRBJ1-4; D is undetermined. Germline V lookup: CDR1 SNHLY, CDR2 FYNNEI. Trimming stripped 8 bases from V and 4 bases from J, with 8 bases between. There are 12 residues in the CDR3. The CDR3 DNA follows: TGTGCCAGCCGGCAGTTTAATGAAAAACTGTTTTTT. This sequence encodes CASRQFNEKLFF. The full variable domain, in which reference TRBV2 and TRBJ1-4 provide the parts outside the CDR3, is EPEVTQTPSHQVTQMGQEVILRCVPISNHLYFYWYRQILGQKVEFLVSFYNNEISEKSEIFDDQFSVERPDGSNFTLKIRSTKLEDSAMYFCASRQFNEKLFFGSGTQLSVL.

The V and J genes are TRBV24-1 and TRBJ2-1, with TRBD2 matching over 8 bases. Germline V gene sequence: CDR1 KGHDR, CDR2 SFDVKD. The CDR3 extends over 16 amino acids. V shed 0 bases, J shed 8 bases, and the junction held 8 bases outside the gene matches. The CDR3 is CATSDLEPSGGYEQFF. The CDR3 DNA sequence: TGTGCCACCAGTGATTTGGAGCCAAGCGGGGGCTATGAGCAGTTCTTC.